This entry concerns a single TCR beta chain. Its antigen is unidentified. The data derive from a study of cytomegalovirus exposure and HLA in healthy donors. Overall study findings and caveats: Later analysis identified several of the most significant clusters that appeared linked to common viral pathogens. The listing of fewer than 200 TCR beta chains classed them as cytomegalovirus-associated.

Germline lookup yields CDR1 SGHTA and CDR2 FQGTGA. The ends were cut back, 2 bases at V and 3 bases at J, with 16 bases in the middle. The CDR3 runs 16 residues. Healthy bone marrow donors made up the cohort. Amplification used 60 Vbeta primers and 13 Jbeta primers. Here immunoSEQ multiplex PCR was the method, and the copy in TCRdb shows in-frame clones only, minus some. The table has about 160,000 clones, approximately 84% seen once; the top ten hold about 2%. This TCR came from a young man in good health and CMV-seropositive. The chain uses TRBV7-3 and TRBJ1-1; D gene uncertain. The sample was PBMCs. Here the CDR3 DNA reads TGTGCCAGCAGCTTATCCATGGAGAGGGTGGACACTGAAGCTTTCTTT. It yields the protein CASSLSMERVDTEAFF.